This entry concerns a single T cell receptor beta chain. Its target is unknown. Only in-frame clones appear in the TCRdb table, and some are missing; sequencing was by immunoSEQ multiplex PCR. The sample holds about 750,000 clones, 80% to 95% seen once. The germline V gene has CDR1 KGHSH and CDR2 LQKENI. There are 15 residues in the CDR3. The V and J ends lost 3 bases and 3 bases, in that order; junction bases with no gene match: 3. The sample belongs to a study of shared clonotypes between healthy human individuals. Points from the study as a whole: Relative to memory subsets, naive subsets generally showed larger estimated richness.

Terminally differentiated effector memory CD45RA+ cells were left out of the naive CD8 fraction, which was CD45RO-negative and positively selected for CCR7. The sequence was obtained from a man aged 25-45 years in good health. The V and J genes are TRBV18 and TRBJ2-7; 12 nucleotides agree with TRBD2. Sequencing was done on a sample of naive CD8+ T cells sorted from blood. The CDR3 DNA is TGTGCCAGCTCACCCTGGACTAGCGGGATCTACGAGCAGTACTTC. Translated: CASSPWTSGIYEQYF.